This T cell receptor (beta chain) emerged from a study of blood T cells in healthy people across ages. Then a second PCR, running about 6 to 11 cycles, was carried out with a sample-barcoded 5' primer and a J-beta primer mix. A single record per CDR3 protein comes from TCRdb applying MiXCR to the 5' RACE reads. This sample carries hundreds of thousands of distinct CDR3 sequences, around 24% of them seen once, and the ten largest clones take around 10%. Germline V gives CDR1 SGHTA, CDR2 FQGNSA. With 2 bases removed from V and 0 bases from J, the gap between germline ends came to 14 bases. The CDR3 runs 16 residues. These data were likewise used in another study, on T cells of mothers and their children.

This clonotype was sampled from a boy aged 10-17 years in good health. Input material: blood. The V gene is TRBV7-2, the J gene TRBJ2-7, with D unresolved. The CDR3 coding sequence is TGTGCCAGCAGCTTACGGGTAGCACGCAGCTCCTACGAGCAGTACTTC. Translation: CASSLRVARSSYEQYF.